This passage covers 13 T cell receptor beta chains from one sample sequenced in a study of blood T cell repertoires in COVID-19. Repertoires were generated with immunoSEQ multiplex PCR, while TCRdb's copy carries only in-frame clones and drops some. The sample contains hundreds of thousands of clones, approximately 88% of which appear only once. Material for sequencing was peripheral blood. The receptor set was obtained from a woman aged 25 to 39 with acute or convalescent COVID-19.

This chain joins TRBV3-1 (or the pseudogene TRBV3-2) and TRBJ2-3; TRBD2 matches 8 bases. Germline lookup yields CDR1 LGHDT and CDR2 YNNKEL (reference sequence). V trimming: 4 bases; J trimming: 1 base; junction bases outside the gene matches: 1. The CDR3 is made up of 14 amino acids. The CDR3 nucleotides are TGTGCCAGCAGCCCACTAGCGGGCACAGATACGCAGTATTTT. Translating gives CASSPLAGTDTQYF.

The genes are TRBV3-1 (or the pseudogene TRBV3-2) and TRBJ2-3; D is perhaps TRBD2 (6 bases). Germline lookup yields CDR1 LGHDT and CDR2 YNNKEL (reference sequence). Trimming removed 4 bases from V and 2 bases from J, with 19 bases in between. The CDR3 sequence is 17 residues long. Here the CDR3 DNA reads TGTGCCAGCAGCCGGACCGGTCGGGGGTCCAACACAGATACGCAGTATTTT. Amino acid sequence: CASSRTGRGSNTDTQYF.

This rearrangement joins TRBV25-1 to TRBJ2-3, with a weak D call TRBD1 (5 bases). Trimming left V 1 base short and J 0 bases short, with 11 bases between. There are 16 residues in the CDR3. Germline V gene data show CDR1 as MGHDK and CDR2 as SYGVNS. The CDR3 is CASSESHRISTDTQYF. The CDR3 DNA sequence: TGTGCCAGCAGTGAATCTCACAGGATTAGCACAGATACGCAGTATTTT.

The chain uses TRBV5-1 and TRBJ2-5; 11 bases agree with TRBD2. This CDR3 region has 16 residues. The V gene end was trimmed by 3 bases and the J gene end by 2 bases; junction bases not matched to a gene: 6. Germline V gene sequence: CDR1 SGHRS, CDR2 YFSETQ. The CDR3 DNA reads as TGCGCCAGCAGCTGGATAGCGGGAGGGGTGCAAGAGACCCAGTACTTC. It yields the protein CASSWIAGGVQETQYF.

Written as DNA, the CDR3 is TGTGCCAGCAGCTTTGCAGGGGACACCGGGGAGCTGTTTTTT. Amino acid sequence: CASSFAGDTGELFF. V usage is TRBV5-5 and J usage is TRBJ2-2; D perhaps matches TRBD1 (6 bases). Germline CDR1 reads SGHKS; CDR2 reads YYEKEE (reference sequence). This CDR3 is 14 amino acids long. Deletions cut 2 bases from V and 3 bases from J, with 8 bases between. The full variable domain, in which reference TRBV5-5 and TRBJ2-2 provide the parts outside the CDR3, is DAGVTQSPTHLIKTRGQQVTLRCSPISGHKSVSWYQQVLGQGPQFIFQYYEKEERGRGNFPDRFSARQFPNYSSELNVNALLLGDSALYLCASSFAGDTGELFFGEGSRLTVL.

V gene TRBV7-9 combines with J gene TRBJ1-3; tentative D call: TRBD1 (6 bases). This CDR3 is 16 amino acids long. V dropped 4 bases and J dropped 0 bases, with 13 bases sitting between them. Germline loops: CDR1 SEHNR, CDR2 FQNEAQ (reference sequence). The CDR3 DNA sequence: TGTGCCAGCAGCTCCCTTCACAGGGACTCTGGAAACACCATATATTTT. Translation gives CASSSLHRDSGNTIYF.

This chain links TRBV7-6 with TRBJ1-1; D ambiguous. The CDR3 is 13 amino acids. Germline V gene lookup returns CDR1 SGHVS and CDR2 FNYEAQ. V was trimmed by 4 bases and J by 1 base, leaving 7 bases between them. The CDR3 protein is CASSYSRNTEAFF. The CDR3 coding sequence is TGTGCCAGCAGCTATAGCAGGAACACTGAAGCTTTCTTT.

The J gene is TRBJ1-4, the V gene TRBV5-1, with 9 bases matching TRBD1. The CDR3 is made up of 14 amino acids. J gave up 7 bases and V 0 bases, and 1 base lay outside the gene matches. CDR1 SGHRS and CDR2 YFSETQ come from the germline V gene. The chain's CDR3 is CASSLDRGREKLFF. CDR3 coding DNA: TGCGCCAGCAGCTTGGACAGGGGGCGTGAAAAACTGTTTTTT.

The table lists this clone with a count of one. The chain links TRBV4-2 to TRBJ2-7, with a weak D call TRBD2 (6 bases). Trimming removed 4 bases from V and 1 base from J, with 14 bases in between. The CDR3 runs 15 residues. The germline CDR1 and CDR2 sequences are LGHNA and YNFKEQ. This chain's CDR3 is CASSPRLDGSYEQYF. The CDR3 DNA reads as TGTGCCAGCAGCCCCCGACTAGACGGGTCCTACGAGCAGTACTTC.

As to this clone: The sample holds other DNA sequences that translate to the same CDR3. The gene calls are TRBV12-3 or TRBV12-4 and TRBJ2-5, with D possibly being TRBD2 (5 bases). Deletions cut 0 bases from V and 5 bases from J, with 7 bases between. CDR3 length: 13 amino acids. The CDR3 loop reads CASSLAGVETQYF. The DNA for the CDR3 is TGTGCCAGCAGTTTAGCGGGAGTGGAGACCCAGTACTTC.

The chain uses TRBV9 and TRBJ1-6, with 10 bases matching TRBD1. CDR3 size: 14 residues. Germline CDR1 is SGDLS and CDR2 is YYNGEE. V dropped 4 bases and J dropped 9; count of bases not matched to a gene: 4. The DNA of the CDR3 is TGTGCCAGCAGCACGCGGGACAGGGGTTCACCCCTCCACTTT. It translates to CASSTRDRGSPLHF.

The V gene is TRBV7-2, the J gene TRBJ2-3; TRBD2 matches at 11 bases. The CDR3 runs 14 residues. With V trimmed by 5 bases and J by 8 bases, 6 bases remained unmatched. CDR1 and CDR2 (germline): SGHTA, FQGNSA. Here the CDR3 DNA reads TGTGCCAGCAGCCCGAGGACTAGCGGGCCTACGCAGTATTTT. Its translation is CASSPRTSGPTQYF.

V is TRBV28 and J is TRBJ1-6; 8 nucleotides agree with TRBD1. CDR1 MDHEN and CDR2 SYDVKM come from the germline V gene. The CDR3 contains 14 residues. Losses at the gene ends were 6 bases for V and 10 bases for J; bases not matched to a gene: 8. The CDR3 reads CASRSGQGRSPLHF. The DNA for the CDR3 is TGTGCCAGCAGATCTGGACAGGGTCGATCACCCCTCCACTTT.